The clone carrying this TCR beta chain has just a few counts. Its antigen is not identified. Every participating donor contributed 9.5 to 10 milliliters of peripheral blood through a draw. Samples each had at least 5 micrograms of total RNA extracted. The data derive from a study of blood T cells in healthy people across ages. Study results and limitations: The study regarded diversity estimates from one million T cells as underestimates. In older individuals, TCR beta diversity per million T cells was lower, falling roughly linearly with age.

CDR3 length: 15 residues. Trimming took off 2 bases at V and 1 base at J, with 10 bases between the two ends. In germline, CDR1 is MDHEN, CDR2 SYDVKM. For the second PCR, which ran for about 6 to 12 cycles, a sample-barcoded 5' primer and a J-beta primer mix were used. TCRdb re-called the 5' RACE reads through MiXCR, storing one row per CDR3 protein. This sample has some 370,000 distinct CDR3 sequences, with 45% to 60% found just once. The receptor comes from a man in his 60s in good health. The sequencing sample was made of blood. The gene calls are TRBV28 and TRBJ2-3; D is perhaps TRBD1 or TRBD2 (5 bases each). The CDR3 coding sequence is TGTGCCAGCAGTTTAAGGGGAGAGGGCACAGATACGCAGTATTTT. It specifies CASSLRGEGTDTQYF.